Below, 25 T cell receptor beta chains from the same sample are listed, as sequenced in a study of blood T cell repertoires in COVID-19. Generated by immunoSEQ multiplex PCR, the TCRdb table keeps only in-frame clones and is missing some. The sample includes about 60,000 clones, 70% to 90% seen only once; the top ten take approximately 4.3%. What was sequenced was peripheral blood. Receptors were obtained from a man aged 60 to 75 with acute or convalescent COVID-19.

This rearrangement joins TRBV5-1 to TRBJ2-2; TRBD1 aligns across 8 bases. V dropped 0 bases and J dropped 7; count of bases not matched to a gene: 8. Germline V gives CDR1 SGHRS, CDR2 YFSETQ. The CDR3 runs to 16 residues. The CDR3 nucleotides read TGCGCCAGCAGCTTGGTGGCAGGGGGCCTCGGCGGGGAGCTGTTTTTT. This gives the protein CASSLVAGGLGGELFF.

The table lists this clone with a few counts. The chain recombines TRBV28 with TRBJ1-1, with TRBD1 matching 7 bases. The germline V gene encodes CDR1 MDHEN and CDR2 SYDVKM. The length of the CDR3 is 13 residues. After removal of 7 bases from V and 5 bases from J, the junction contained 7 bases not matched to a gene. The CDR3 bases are TGTGCCAGCACCCGACAGGGTGGTACTGAAGCTTTCTTT. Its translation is CASTRQGGTEAFF.

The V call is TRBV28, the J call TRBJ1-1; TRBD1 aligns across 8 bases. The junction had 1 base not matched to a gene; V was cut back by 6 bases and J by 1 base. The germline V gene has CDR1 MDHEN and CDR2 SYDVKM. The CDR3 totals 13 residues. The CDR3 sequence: CASRGTGNTEAFF. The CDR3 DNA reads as TGTGCCAGCAGGGGGACAGGGAACACTGAAGCTTTCTTT.

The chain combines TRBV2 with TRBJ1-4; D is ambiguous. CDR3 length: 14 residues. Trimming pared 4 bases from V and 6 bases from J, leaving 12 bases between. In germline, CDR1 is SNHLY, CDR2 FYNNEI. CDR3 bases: TGTGCCAGCAGTGGATCCGCGGGTTATGAAAAACTGTTTTTT. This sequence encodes CASSGSAGYEKLFF.

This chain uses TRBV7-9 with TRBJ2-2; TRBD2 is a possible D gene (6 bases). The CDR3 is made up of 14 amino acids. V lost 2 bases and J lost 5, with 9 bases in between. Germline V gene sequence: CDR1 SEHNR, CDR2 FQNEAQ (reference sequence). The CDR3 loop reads CASSLFGGTGELFF. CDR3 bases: TGTGCCAGCAGCTTATTTGGGGGGACCGGGGAGCTGTTTTTT.

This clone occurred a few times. CDR3: CASSLGGGNSPLHF. CDR3 sequence (DNA): TGTGCCAGCAGCTTGGGGGGCGGCAATTCACCCCTCCACTTT. V and J are TRBV5-6 and TRBJ1-6; TRBD1 might be the D (5 bases). V lost 0 bases and J lost 7, with 8 bases in between. CDR1 is SGHDT and CDR2 is YYEEEE in the germline V gene. CDR3 length equals 14 residues.

CDR3 loop: CATSRGRGGVIEKLFF. In nucleotides, the CDR3 is TGTGCCACCAGCAGAGGCCGGGGGGGCGTTATCGAAAAACTGTTTTTT. The chain employs TRBV15 and TRBJ1-4; TRBD1 might be the D (6 bases). V was shortened by 1 base and J by 8 bases, with 17 bases between the two germline ends. The CDR3 is 16 residues long. Germline lookup yields CDR1 LNHNV and CDR2 YYDKDF (reference sequence).

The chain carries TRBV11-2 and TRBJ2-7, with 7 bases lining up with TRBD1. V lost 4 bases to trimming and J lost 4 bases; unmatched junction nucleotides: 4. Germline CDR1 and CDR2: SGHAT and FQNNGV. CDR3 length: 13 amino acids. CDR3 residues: CASSYRQGYEQYF. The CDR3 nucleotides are TGTGCCAGCAGCTACCGACAGGGATACGAGCAGTACTTC.

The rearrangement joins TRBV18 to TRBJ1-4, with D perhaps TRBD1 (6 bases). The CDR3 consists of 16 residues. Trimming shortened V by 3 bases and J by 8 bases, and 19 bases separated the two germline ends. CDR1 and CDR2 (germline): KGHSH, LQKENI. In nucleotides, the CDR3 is TGTGCCAGCTCACCTCGCGTGGAAGGGGGTGCGGAAAAACTGTTTTTT. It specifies CASSPRVEGGAEKLFF.

This chain's CDR3 is CASSGTSGIGETQYF. The CDR3 coding sequence is TGTGCCAGCAGCGGCACTAGCGGGATCGGGGAGACCCAGTACTTC. The chain is built from TRBV2 and TRBJ2-5, with 10 nucleotides matching TRBD2. V lost 6 bases to trimming and J lost 5 bases; unmatched junction nucleotides: 9. The germline CDR1 and CDR2 sequences are SNHLY and FYNNEI. CDR3 length: 15 residues.

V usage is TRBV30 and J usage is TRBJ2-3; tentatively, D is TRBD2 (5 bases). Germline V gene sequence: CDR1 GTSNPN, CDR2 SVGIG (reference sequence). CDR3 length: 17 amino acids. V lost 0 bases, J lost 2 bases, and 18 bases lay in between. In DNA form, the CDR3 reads TGTGCCTGGAGTGTACCACTAGGAAAGGGTTTCACAGATACGCAGTATTTT. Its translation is CAWSVPLGKGFTDTQYF.

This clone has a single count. DNA for the CDR3: TGTGCCAGCAGCGTAGGGAAAGGGGTGAACACTGAAGCTTTCTTT. Protein sequence: CASSVGKGVNTEAFF. This chain links TRBV9 with TRBJ1-1, with a weak D call TRBD1 (5 bases). This CDR3 spans 15 amino acids. V shed 0 bases and J shed 0 bases, with 9 bases lying between them. From germline, CDR1 is SGDLS and CDR2 YYNGEE.

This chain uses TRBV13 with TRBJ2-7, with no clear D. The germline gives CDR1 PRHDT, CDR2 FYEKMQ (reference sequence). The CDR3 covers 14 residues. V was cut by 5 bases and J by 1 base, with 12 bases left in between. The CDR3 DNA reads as TGTGCCAGCAGCGTAGTTGGTCGGTCCTACGAGCAGTACTTC. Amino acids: CASSVVGRSYEQYF.

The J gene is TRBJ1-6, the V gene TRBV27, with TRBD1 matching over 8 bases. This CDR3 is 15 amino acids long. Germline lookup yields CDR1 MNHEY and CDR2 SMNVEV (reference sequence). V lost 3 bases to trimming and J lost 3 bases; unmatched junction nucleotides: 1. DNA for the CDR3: TGTGCCAGCAGTTTGGGACAGGTCTATAATTCACCCCTCCACTTT. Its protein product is CASSLGQVYNSPLHF.

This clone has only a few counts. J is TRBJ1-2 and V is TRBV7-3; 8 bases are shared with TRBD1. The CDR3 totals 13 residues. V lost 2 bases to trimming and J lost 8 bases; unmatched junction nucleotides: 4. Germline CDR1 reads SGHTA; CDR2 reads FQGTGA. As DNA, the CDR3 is TGTGCCAGCAGCTTATTGGGACAGGCCGGCTACACCTTC. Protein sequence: CASSLLGQAGYTF.

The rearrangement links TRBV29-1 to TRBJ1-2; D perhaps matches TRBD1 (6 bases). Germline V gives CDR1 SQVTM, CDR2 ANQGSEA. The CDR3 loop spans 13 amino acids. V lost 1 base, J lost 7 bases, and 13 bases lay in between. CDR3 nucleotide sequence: TGCAGCGTTGAAGCACAGGGTGTGGGTGGCTACACCTTC. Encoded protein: CSVEAQGVGGYTF.

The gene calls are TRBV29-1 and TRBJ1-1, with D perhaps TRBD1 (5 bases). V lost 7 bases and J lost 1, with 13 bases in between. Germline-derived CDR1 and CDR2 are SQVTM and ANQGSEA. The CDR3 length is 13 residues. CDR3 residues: CSARVRPNTEAFF. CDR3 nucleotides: TGCAGCGCCAGGGTCAGGCCGAACACTGAAGCTTTCTTT.

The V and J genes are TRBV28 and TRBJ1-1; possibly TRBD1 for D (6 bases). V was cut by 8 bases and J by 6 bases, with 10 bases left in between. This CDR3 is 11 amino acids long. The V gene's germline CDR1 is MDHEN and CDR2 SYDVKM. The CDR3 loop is CASGGRSEAFF. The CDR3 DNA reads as TGTGCCAGCGGGGGCAGGTCTGAAGCTTTCTTT.

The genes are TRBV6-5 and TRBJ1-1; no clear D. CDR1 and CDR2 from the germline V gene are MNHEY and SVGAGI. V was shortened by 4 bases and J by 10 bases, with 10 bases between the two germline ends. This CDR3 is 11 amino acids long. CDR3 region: CASSSREGAFF. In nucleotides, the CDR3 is TGTGCCAGCAGTTCGAGGGAGGGAGCTTTCTTT.

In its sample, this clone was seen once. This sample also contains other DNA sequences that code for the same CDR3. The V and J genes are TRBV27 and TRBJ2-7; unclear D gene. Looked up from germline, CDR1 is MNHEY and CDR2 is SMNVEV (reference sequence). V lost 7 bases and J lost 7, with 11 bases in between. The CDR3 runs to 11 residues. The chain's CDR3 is CASTRGVEQYF. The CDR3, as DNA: TGTGCCAGCACCCGAGGCGTGGAGCAGTACTTC.

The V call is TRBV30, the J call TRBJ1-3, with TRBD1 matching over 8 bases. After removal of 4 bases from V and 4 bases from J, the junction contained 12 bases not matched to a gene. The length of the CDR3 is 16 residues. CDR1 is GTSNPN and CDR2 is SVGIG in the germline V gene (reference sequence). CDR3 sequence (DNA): TGTGCCTGGAAAACAACGAGACAGGGGCCCGGAAACACCATATATTTT. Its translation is CAWKTTRQGPGNTIYF.

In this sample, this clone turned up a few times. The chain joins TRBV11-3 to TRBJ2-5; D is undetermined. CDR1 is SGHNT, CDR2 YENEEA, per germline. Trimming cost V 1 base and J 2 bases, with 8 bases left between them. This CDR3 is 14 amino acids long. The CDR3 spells CASSLGFRQETQYF. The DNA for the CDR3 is TGTGCCAGCAGCTTAGGGTTCCGGCAAGAGACCCAGTACTTC.

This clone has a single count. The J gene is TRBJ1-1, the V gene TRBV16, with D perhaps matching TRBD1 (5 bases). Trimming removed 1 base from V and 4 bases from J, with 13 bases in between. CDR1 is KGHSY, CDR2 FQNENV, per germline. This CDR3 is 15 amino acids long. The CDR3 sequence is CASSQYLGEVTEAFF. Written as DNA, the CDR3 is TGTGCCAGCAGCCAATATTTAGGGGAGGTCACTGAAGCTTTCTTT.

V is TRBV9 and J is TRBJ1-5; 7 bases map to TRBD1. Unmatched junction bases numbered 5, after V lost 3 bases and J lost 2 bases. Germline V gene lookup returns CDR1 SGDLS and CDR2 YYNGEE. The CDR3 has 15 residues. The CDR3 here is CASSARGDGNQPQHF. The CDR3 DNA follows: TGTGCCAGCAGCGCCAGGGGGGATGGCAATCAGCCCCAGCATTTT.

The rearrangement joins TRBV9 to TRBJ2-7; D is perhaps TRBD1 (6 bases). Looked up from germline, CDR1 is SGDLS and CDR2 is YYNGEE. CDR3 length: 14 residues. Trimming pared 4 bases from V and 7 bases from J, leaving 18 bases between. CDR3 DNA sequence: TGTGCCAGCAGCCCCAGTCCAGGGGCTTTGGAGCAGTACTTC. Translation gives CASSPSPGALEQYF.